This record looks at one TCR beta chain sequence and its context. Sequencing used immunoSEQ multiplex PCR; TCRdb keeps in-frame clones, though not all of them. The top ten clones hold approximately 0.6% of a sample with tens of thousands of clones, approximately 90% of them seen once. The sample belongs to a study of T cell changes during pregnancy in multiple sclerosis. Germline CDR1 and CDR2: SGHDT and YYEEEE. Unmatched junction bases numbered 3, after V lost 4 bases and J lost 4 bases. The CDR3 is 13 residues long. The source was CD4+ T cells from peripheral blood mononuclear cells, collected before pregnancy. J is TRBJ2-7 and V is TRBV5-6, with 9 positions matching TRBD1. The TCR was taken from a female donor with multiple sclerosis, enrolled in a pregnancy study. CDR3 residues: CASSLDRGYEQYF. DNA of the CDR3: TGTGCCAGCAGCCTCGACAGGGGGTACGAGCAGTACTTC.